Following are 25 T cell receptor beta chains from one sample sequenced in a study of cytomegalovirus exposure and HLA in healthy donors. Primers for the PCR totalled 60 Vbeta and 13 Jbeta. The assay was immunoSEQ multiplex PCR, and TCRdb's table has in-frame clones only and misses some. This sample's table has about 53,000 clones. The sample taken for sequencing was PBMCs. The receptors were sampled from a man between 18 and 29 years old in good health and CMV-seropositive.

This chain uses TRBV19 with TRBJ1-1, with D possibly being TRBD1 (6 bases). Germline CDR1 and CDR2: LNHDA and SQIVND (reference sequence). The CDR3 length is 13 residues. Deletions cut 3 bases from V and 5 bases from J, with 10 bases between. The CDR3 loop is CASSIRGLTEAFF. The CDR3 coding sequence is TGTGCCAGTAGTATCAGGGGCCTTACTGAAGCTTTCTTT. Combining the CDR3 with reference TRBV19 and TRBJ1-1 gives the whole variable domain DGGITQSPKYLFRKEGQNVTLSCEQNLNHDAMYWYRQDPGQGLRLIYYSQIVNDFQKGDIAEGYSVSREKKESFPLTVTSAQKNPTAFYLCASSIRGLTEAFFGQGTRLTVV.

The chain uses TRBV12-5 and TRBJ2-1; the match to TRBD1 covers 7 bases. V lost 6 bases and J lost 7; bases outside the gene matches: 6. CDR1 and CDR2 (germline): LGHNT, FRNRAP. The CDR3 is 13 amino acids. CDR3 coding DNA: TGTGCTAGTGGGGGACAGACGAGGAATGAGCAGTTCTTC. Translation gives CASGGQTRNEQFF.

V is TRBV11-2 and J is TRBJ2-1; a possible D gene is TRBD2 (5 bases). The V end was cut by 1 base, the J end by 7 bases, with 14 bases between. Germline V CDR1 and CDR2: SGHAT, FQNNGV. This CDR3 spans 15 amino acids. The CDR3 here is CASSLAVASRNEQFF. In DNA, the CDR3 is TGTGCCAGCAGCTTAGCGGTCGCTAGCAGGAATGAGCAGTTCTTC.

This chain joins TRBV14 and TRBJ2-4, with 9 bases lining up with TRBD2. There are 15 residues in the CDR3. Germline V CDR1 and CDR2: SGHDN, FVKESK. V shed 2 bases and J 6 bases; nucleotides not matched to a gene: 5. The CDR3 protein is CASSQIGAGGNIQYF. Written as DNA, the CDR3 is TGTGCCAGCAGCCAAATCGGAGCGGGAGGAAACATTCAGTACTTC.

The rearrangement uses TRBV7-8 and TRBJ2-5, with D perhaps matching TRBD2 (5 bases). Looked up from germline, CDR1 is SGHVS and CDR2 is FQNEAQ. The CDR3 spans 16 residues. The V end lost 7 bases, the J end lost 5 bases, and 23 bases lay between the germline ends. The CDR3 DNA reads TGTGCCAGCACCCTTTTCAGAGGGAAGGCGGCGGAGACCCAGTACTTC. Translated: CASTLFRGKAAETQYF.

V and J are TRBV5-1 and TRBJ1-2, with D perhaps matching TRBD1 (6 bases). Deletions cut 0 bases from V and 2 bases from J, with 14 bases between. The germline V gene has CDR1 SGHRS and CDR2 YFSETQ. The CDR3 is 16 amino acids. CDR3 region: CASSLDRGGANYGYTF. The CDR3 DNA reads TGCGCCAGCAGCTTGGATCGGGGGGGCGCAAACTATGGCTACACCTTC.

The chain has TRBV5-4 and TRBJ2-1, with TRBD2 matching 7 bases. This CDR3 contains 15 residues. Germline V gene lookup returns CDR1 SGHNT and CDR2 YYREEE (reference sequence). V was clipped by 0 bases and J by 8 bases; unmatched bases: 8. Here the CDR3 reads CASSLVGGSSHEQFF. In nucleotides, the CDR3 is TGTGCCAGCAGCTTGGTTGGCGGGAGTTCCCATGAGCAGTTCTTC.

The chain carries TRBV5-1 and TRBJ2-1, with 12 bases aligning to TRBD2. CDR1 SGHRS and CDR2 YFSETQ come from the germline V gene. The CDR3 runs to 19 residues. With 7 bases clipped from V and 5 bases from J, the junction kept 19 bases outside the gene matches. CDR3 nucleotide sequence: TGCGCCAGCCACGCGAACAACCGACAGGGACTAGCGGGTAACAATGAGCAGTTCTTC. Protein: CASHANNRQGLAGNNEQFF.

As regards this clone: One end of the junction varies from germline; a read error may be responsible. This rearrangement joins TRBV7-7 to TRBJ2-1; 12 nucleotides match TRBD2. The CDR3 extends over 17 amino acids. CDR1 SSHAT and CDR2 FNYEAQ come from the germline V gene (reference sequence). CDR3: CASSLASGREGYNEQFF. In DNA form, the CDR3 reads TGTGCTAGCAGCTTAGCTAGCGGGAGGGAGGGCTACAATGAGCAGTTCTTC.

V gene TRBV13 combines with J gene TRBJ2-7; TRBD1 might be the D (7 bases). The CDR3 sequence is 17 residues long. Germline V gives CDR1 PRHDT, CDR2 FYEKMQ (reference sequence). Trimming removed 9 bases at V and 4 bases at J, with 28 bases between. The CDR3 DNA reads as TGTGCCAGAAGTCCGGATTTGTGCGGGACAGTCCAATACGAGCAGTACTTC. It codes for CARSPDLCGTVQYEQYF.

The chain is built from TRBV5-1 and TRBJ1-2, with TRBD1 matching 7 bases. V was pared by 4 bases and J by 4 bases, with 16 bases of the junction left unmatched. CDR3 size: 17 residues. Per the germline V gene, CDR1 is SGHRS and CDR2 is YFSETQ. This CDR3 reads CASSPGQDLSISYGYTF. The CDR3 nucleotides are TGCGCCAGCAGCCCAGGACAGGACCTATCTATATCCTATGGCTACACCTTC. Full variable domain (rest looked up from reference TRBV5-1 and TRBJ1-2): KAGVTQTPRYLIKTRGQQVTLSCSPISGHRSVSWYQQTPGQGLQFLFEYFSETQRNKGNFPGRFSGRQFSNSRSEMNVSTLELGDSALYLCASSPGQDLSISYGYTFGSGTRLTVV.

CDR3 nucleotides: TGTGCCAGCAGCGCACCGGGACAGGGGATCCACGAGCAGTACTTC. Translated, it gives CASSAPGQGIHEQYF. This chain links TRBV9 with TRBJ2-5, with TRBD1 matching 10 bases. The last part of the DNA fits TRBJ2-7 better; the J call may be wrong. The CDR3 is 15 amino acids. Germline V lookup: CDR1 SGDLS, CDR2 YYNGEE.

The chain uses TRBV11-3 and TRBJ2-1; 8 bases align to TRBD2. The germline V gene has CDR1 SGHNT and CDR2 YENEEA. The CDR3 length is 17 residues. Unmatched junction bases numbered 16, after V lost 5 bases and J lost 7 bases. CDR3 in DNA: TGTGCCAGCAGCCCTGGGGCGAGCGGGAGTTGGAGAAATGAGCAGTTCTTC. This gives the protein CASSPGASGSWRNEQFF.

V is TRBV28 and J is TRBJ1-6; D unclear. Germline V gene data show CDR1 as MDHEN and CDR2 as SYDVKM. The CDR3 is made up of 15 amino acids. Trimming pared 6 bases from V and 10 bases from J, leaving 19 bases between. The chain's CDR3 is CASSPPPVGGSPLHF. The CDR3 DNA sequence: TGTGCCAGCAGCCCACCCCCAGTAGGCGGGTCACCCCTCCACTTT.

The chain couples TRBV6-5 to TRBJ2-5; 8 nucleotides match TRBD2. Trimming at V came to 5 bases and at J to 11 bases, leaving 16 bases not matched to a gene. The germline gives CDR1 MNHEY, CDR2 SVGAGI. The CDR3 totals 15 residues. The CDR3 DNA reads TGTGCCAGCAGTCCCGGGACTAGTCGCTACTGGGAGCAGTACTTC. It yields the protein CASSPGTSRYWEQYF.

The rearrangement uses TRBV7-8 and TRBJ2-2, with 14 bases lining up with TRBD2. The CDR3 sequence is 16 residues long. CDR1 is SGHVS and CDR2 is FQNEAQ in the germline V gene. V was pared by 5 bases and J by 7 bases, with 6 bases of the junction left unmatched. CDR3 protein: CASSAGLAGGGGELFF. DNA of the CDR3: TGTGCCAGCAGCGCCGGACTAGCGGGAGGTGGCGGGGAGCTGTTTTTT. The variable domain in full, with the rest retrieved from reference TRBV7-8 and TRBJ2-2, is GAGVSQSPRYKVAKRGQDVALRCDPISGHVSLFWYQQALGQGPEFLTYFQNEAQLDKSGLPSDRFFAERPEGSVSTLKIQRTQQEDSAVYLCASSAGLAGGGGELFFGEGSRLTVL.

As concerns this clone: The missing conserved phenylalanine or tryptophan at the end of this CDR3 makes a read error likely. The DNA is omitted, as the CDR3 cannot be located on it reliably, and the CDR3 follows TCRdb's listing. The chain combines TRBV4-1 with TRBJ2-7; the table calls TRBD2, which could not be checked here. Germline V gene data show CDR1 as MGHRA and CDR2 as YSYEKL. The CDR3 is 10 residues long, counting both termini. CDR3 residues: CASSHPPQLI.

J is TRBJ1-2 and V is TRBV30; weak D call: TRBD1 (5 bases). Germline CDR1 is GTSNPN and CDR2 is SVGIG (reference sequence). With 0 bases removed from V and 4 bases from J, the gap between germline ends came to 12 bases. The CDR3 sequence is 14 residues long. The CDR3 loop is CAWSVGGTLYGYTF. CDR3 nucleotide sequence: TGTGCCTGGAGTGTGGGGGGGACCCTCTATGGCTACACCTTC.

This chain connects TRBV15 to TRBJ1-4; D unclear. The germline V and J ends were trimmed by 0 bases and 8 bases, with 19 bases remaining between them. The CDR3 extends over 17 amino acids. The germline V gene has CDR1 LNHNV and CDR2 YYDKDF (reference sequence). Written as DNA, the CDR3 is TGTGCCACCAGCAGAGATTGGCAGGCCACCGCCTCAGAAAAACTGTTTTTT. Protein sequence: CATSRDWQATASEKLFF.

CDR3 sequence: CASSKGRPGTDSNQPQHF. In DNA, the CDR3 is TGTGCCAGCAGCAAAGGGAGGCCGGGGACAGATAGCAATCAGCCCCAGCATTTT. The gene calls are TRBV21-1 and TRBJ1-5; TRBD1 is the table's D call and was not checked against the DNA. TRBV21-1 is deemed a pseudogene. The CDR3 covers 18 residues.

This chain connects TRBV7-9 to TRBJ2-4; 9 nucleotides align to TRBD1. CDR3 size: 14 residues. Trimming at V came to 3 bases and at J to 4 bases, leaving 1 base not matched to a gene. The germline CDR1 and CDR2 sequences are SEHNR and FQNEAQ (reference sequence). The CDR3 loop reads CASSLGQGKNIQYF. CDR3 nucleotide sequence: TGTGCCAGCAGCTTGGGACAGGGAAAAAACATTCAGTACTTC.

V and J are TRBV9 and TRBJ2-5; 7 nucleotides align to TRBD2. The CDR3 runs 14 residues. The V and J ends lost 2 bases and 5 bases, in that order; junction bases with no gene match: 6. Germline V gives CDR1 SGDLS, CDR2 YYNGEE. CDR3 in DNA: TGTGCCAGCAGCGTTGATGGACTAGTCGAGACCCAGTACTTC. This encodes CASSVDGLVETQYF.

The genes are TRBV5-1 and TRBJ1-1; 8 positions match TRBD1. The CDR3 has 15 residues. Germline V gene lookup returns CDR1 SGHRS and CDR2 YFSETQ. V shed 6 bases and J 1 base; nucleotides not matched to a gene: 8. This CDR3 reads CASTHRQGKNTEAFF. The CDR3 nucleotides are TGCGCCAGCACCCACCGACAGGGGAAGAACACTGAAGCTTTCTTT. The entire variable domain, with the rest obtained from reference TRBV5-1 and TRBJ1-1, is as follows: KAGVTQTPRYLIKTRGQQVTLSCSPISGHRSVSWYQQTPGQGLQFLFEYFSETQRNKGNFPGRFSGRQFSNSRSEMNVSTLELGDSALYLCASTHRQGKNTEAFFGQGTRLTVV.

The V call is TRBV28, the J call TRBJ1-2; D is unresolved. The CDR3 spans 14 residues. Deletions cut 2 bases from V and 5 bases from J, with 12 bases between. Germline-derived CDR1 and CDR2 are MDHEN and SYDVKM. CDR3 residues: CASSLIEWRYGYTF. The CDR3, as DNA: TGTGCCAGCAGTTTAATTGAATGGAGGTATGGCTACACCTTC.

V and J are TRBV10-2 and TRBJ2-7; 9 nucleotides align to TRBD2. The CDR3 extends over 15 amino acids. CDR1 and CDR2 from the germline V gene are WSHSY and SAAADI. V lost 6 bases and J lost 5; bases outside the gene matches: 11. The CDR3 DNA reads TGCGCCAGCAGGCCCACAGCGGGAGGTAATGACGAGCAGTACTTC. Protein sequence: CASRPTAGGNDEQYF.